This TCR beta chain was sequenced during a study of control samples from healthy donors and cancer patients. Repertoires were generated with immunoSEQ multiplex PCR, while TCRdb's copy carries only in-frame clones and drops some. This sample carries under 15,000 clones, approximately 94% of them seen once, and the ten largest clones take roughly a quarter. V was pared by 5 bases and J by 7 bases, with 14 bases between. The CDR3 consists of 14 residues. Germline V gene lookup returns CDR1 MNHEY and CDR2 SMNVEV (reference sequence). This TCR came from a man aged 65 to 85 with head and neck cancer. Sequencing was performed on PBMCs. This chain connects TRBV27 to TRBJ1-4; the D gene is possibly TRBD1 (5 bases). The CDR3 region has the DNA TGTGCCAGCAGTCCCTGGGGGACTCGTGAAAAACTGTTTTTT. Translation: CASSPWGTREKLFF.